This T cell receptor (beta chain) appears in the sequencing data of a study of shared clonotypes between healthy human individuals. Study at large: The donors, a couple of women and a few men, were aged 18 to 49.

The assay was immunoSEQ multiplex PCR, and TCRdb's table has in-frame clones only and misses some. The sample consists of over 2 million clones, roughly 94% of them appearing once. Selected positively for CCR7 and CD45RO-negative, naive CD8 cells excluded terminally differentiated effector memory CD45RA+ cells. Each donor was a Caucasian adult residing in Nashville, Tennessee. The V end lost 0 bases, the J end lost 5 bases, and 11 bases lay between the germline ends. The CDR3 is made up of 14 amino acids. Germline V CDR1 and CDR2: WNHNN, SYGVQD (reference sequence). In the case of this clone: The antigen remains unidentified.

Study findings and constraints: The four-donor shared clonotypes exceeded non-shared clonotypes in generation probability, with non-shared ones scoring lower. Among donors, clonotype sharing was expected to be affected by sequencing depth.

The sample taken for sequencing was naive CD8+ T cells sorted from blood. The clonotype comes from a man in his late teens or twenties in good health. J is TRBJ2-7 and V is TRBV10-1; the D gene is possibly TRBD2 (6 bases). The CDR3 here is CASSESRRGDEQYF. CDR3 nucleotides: TGCGCCAGCAGTGAGTCTCGGAGGGGCGACGAGCAGTACTTC.